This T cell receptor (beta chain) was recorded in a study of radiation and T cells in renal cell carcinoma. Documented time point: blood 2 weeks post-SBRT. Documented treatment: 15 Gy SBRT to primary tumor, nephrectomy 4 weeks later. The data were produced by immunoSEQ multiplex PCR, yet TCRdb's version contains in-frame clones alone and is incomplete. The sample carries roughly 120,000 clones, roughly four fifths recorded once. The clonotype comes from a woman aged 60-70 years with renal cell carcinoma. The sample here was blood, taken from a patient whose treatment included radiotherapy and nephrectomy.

The CDR3 reads CASSRSGYGYTF. The CDR3 nucleotides read TGTGCCAGCAGCCGGTCCGGGTACGGCTACACCTTC. The genes are TRBV6-5 and TRBJ1-2; D remains ambiguous. Trimming cost V 6 bases and J 8 bases, with 13 bases left between them. The CDR3 is 12 amino acids. CDR1 MNHEY and CDR2 SVGAGI come from the germline V gene.